This TCR beta chain was identified in a study of identical twins. General study points: Insertion counts were lower in abundant cord blood beta clonotypes, a trend that memory repertoires did not show. Compared with unrelated sharing, twin-shared out-of-frame alpha sequences had more low-probability sequences. The study reached conclusions through statistical analysis that was cross-sectional, not following the same donors.

TCRdb analysed the 5' RACE reads with MiXCR anew, one entry per CDR3 protein. The sample holds hundreds of thousands of distinct CDR3 sequences, 8.6% seen once. Trimming shortened V by 4 bases and J by 1 base, and 9 bases separated the two germline ends. CDR3 length: 15 amino acids. The germline V gene has CDR1 KGHDR and CDR2 SFDVKD. This clonotype came up a few times. Its cognate antigen is unknown. This sample was also put to use in a study of yellow fever vaccine responses in identical twins. From that paper: In identical twins, vaccine T cell responses appeared partly shared and partly individual.

The V gene is TRBV24-1, the J gene TRBJ2-2, with D possibly called TRBD1 or TRBD2 (5 bases each). This clonotype was obtained from a young woman in good health. Specimen: PBMCs. This CDR3 is CATSDGTGNTGELFF. The CDR3 DNA follows: TGTGCCACCAGTGACGGGACCGGGAACACCGGGGAGCTGTTTTTT.